The 2 T cell receptor beta chains given below trace back to one sample, sequenced in a study of technical replicates of blood from a few donors. Libraries were prepared by immunoSEQ multiplex PCR; TCRdb keeps only in-frame clonotypes and omits some of them. The sample holds approximately 13,000 clones, roughly 83% seen once. The sample taken for sequencing was PBMCs. Every receptor here comes from a human donor in good health.

J is TRBJ2-7 and V is TRBV27; 7 bases align to TRBD2. The V gene's germline CDR1 is MNHEY and CDR2 SMNVEV (reference sequence). The CDR3 sequence is 15 residues long. V was pared by 5 bases and J by 7 bases, with 14 bases of the junction left unmatched. The CDR3 here is CASSPRASGKGEQYF. The CDR3 coding sequence is TGTGCCAGCAGTCCCCGGGCTAGCGGCAAGGGGGAGCAGTACTTC.

This chain links TRBV19 with TRBJ2-1; TRBD2 matches 7 bases. Germline V CDR1 and CDR2: LNHDA, SQIVND (reference sequence). J was trimmed by 4 bases and V by 8 bases; bases with no gene match: 5. This CDR3 contains 13 residues. Here the CDR3 DNA reads TGTGCCAGTCAACAGCGGGATTACAATGAGCAGTTCTTC. Protein sequence: CASQQRDYNEQFF.